These T cell receptor beta chains were read from a single sample in a study of tumor-infiltrating lymphocytes in localized non-small cell lung cancer. Generated by immunoSEQ multiplex PCR, the TCRdb table keeps only in-frame clones and is missing some. This sample has about 2,700 clones, with less than 75% found just once. The sample consisted of uninvolved lung tissue not adjacent to the tumor. These receptors all stem from a human donor with non-small cell lung cancer. CDR3s include the opening cysteine and the closing phenylalanine or tryptophan. Fields, in order: V gene, J gene, CDR3 length, D gene, clone size, CDR3 protein, CDR3 DNA. The D gene is left open where the match is weak. Rows may omit the clone size; those that give it use once, few, many or a size class.

V gene: TRBV20-1; J gene: TRBJ2-7; CDR3 length: 11; D gene: NA; clone size: NA; CDR3 protein: CSAQDSWEQYF; CDR3 DNA: TGCAGTGCCCAGGACAGTTGGGAGCAGTACTTC
V gene: TRBV5-1; J gene: TRBJ2-2; CDR3 length: 15; D gene: TRBD2; clone size: NA; CDR3 protein: CASTGGGIGPGELFF; CDR3 DNA: TGCGCCAGCACCGGCGGGGGGATCGGCCCCGGGGAGCTGTTTTTT
V gene: TRBV7-2; J gene: TRBJ2-1; CDR3 length: 15; D gene: NA; clone size: NA; CDR3 protein: CASAPEVSSYNEQFF; CDR3 DNA: TGTGCCAGCGCACCTGAGGTCAGCTCCTACAATGAGCAGTTCTTC
V gene: TRBV4-2; J gene: TRBJ2-1; CDR3 length: 18; D gene: TRBD2; clone size: few; CDR3 protein: CASSQETDWTSFANEQFF; CDR3 DNA: TGTGCCAGCAGCCAAGAAACGGACTGGACTAGTTTCGCCAATGAGCAGTTCTTC
V gene: TRBV9; J gene: TRBJ2-6; CDR3 length: 14; D gene: NA; clone size: NA; CDR3 protein: CASSALGGANVLTF; CDR3 DNA: TGTGCCAGCAGCGCCCTGGGGGGGGCCAACGTCCTGACTTTC
V gene: TRBV5-1; J gene: TRBJ2-6; CDR3 length: 16; D gene: NA; clone size: NA; CDR3 protein: CASSFDGYSGANVLTF; CDR3 DNA: TGCGCCAGCAGCTTCGACGGATACTCTGGGGCCAACGTCCTGACTTTC
V gene: TRBV11-2; J gene: TRBJ2-2; CDR3 length: 14; D gene: NA; clone size: NA; CDR3 protein: CASSEGRNTGELFF; CDR3 DNA: TGTGCCAGCAGCGAAGGGAGGAACACCGGGGAGCTGTTTTTT
V gene: TRBV29-1; J gene: TRBJ2-2; CDR3 length: 14; D gene: NA; clone size: NA; CDR3 protein: CSVFGLTNTGELFF; CDR3 DNA: TGCAGCGTTTTCGGGCTTACGAACACCGGGGAGCTGTTTTTT
V gene: TRBV7-3; J gene: TRBJ2-3; CDR3 length: 14; D gene: NA; clone size: few; CDR3 protein: CASSGGGSTDTQYF; CDR3 DNA: TGTGCCAGTTCAGGCGGCGGGTCCACAGATACGCAGTATTTT
V gene: TRBV29-1; J gene: TRBJ2-2; CDR3 length: 14; D gene: TRBD2; clone size: NA; CDR3 protein: CSVTPSGNTGELFF; CDR3 DNA: TGCAGCGTAACCCCTAGCGGGAACACCGGGGAGCTGTTTTTT
V gene: TRBV27; J gene: TRBJ2-3; CDR3 length: 18; D gene: TRBD2; clone size: large; CDR3 protein: CASSLTGGFPPESDTQYF; CDR3 DNA: TGTGCCAGCAGTTTAACGGGAGGATTCCCCCCGGAGTCAGATACGCAGTATTTT
V gene: TRBV6-5; J gene: TRBJ2-3; CDR3 length: 15; D gene: NA; clone size: NA; CDR3 protein: CASSLGGVSTDTQYF; CDR3 DNA: TGTGCCAGCAGTCTCGGGGGCGTTAGCACAGATACGCAGTATTTT
V gene: TRBV20-1; J gene: TRBJ2-7; CDR3 length: 9; D gene: NA; clone size: NA; CDR3 protein: CSASLEQYF; CDR3 DNA: TGCAGTGCTAGTCTCGAGCAGTACTTC
V gene: TRBV5-1; J gene: TRBJ1-2; CDR3 length: 13; D gene: NA; clone size: few; CDR3 protein: CASSSAERGGYTF; CDR3 DNA: TGCGCCAGCAGCTCCGCGGAGAGGGGTGGCTACACCTTC
V gene: TRBV5-1; J gene: TRBJ2-1; CDR3 length: 15; D gene: NA; clone size: NA; CDR3 protein: CASTPTGSSYNEQFF; CDR3 DNA: TGCGCCAGCACCCCGACCGGGAGCTCCTACAATGAGCAGTTCTTC
V gene: TRBV5-1; J gene: TRBJ2-1; CDR3 length: 16; D gene: TRBD2; clone size: NA; CDR3 protein: CASSRYGLAGWVEQFF; CDR3 DNA: TGCGCCAGCAGCCGTTACGGACTAGCGGGATGGGTTGAGCAGTTCTTC
V gene: TRBV7-9; J gene: TRBJ2-1; CDR3 length: 19; D gene: NA; clone size: NA; CDR3 protein: CASSLVGWEDSRKKNEQFF; CDR3 DNA: TGTGCCAGCAGCTTAGTGGGTTGGGAGGACTCCCGAAAGAAGAATGAGCAGTTCTTC
V gene: TRBV29-1; J gene: TRBJ2-1; CDR3 length: 15; D gene: NA; clone size: once; CDR3 protein: CSVAPGVRQSVEQFF; CDR3 DNA: TGCAGCGTTGCCCCAGGGGTCCGTCAGAGCGTTGAGCAGTTCTTC
V gene: TRBV14; J gene: TRBJ1-1; CDR3 length: 15; D gene: NA; clone size: few; CDR3 protein: CASSQGGQRWVEAFF; CDR3 DNA: TGTGCCAGCAGCCAAGGCGGACAGAGATGGGTAGAAGCTTTCTTT
V gene: TRBV6-1; J gene: TRBJ2-3; CDR3 length: 16; D gene: TRBD2; clone size: once; CDR3 protein: CASSEYSGTLTDTQYF; CDR3 DNA: TGTGCCAGCAGTGAATATAGCGGGACCCTCACAGATACGCAGTATTTT
V gene: TRBV9; J gene: TRBJ2-1; CDR3 length: 15; D gene: NA; clone size: NA; CDR3 protein: CASSARWGRSNEQFF; CDR3 DNA: TGTGCCAGCAGCGCCCGTTGGGGGAGATCGAATGAGCAGTTCTTC
V gene: TRBV14; J gene: TRBJ2-7; CDR3 length: 13; D gene: NA; clone size: NA; CDR3 protein: CASSRRDTYEQYF; CDR3 DNA: TGTGCCAGCAGCCGCAGGGACACCTACGAGCAGTACTTC
V gene: TRBV7-8; J gene: TRBJ1-4; CDR3 length: 14; D gene: TRBD1; clone size: NA; CDR3 protein: CASSLGGQGEKLFF; CDR3 DNA: TGTGCCAGCAGCTTAGGGGGACAGGGCGAAAAACTGTTTTTT
V gene: TRBV5-1; J gene: TRBJ1-1; CDR3 length: 15; D gene: NA; clone size: NA; CDR3 protein: CASSFLAGLNTEAFF; CDR3 DNA: TGCGCCAGCAGCTTTTTAGCGGGGTTGAACACTGAAGCTTTCTTT
V gene: TRBV28; J gene: TRBJ1-1; CDR3 length: 12; D gene: NA; clone size: NA; CDR3 protein: CASSLVNTEAFF; CDR3 DNA: TGTGCCAGCAGTCTGGTGAACACTGAAGCTTTCTTT
V gene: TRBV19; J gene: TRBJ1-1; CDR3 length: 14; D gene: TRBD1; clone size: NA; CDR3 protein: CASSISGTGTEAFF; CDR3 DNA: TGTGCCAGTAGTATATCCGGGACAGGGACTGAAGCTTTCTTT
V gene: TRBV28; J gene: TRBJ2-5; CDR3 length: 16; D gene: TRBD2; clone size: NA; CDR3 protein: CASSLSEAGAKETQYF; CDR3 DNA: TGTGCCAGCAGTTTATCGGAGGCGGGAGCTAAGGAGACCCAGTACTTC
V gene: TRBV5-1; J gene: TRBJ1-5; CDR3 length: 14; D gene: NA; clone size: few; CDR3 protein: CASSPGLRDQPQHF; CDR3 DNA: TGCGCCAGCAGCCCGGGACTTCGGGATCAGCCCCAGCATTTT
V gene: TRBV2; J gene: TRBJ1-5; CDR3 length: 13; D gene: NA; clone size: large; CDR3 protein: CASRFRGNQPQHF; CDR3 DNA: TGTGCCAGCAGATTCCGGGGCAATCAGCCCCAGCATTTT
V gene: TRBV6-1; J gene: TRBJ2-1; CDR3 length: 15; D gene: TRBD2; clone size: few; CDR3 protein: CASSELAGSYNEQFF; CDR3 DNA: TGTGCCAGCAGTGAACTAGCGGGATCCTACAATGAGCAGTTCTTC
V gene: TRBV29-1; J gene: TRBJ2-2; CDR3 length: 13; D gene: TRBD1; clone size: NA; CDR3 protein: CSAGQGDTGELFF; CDR3 DNA: TGCAGCGCCGGACAGGGGGATACCGGGGAGCTGTTTTTT
V gene: TRBV9; J gene: TRBJ2-7; CDR3 length: 16; D gene: NA; clone size: NA; CDR3 protein: CASSARDGVSSYEQYF; CDR3 DNA: TGTGCCAGCAGCGCCCGGGACGGGGTCAGCTCCTACGAGCAGTACTTC